The clone carrying this T cell receptor beta chain was detected only a few times. The data stem from a study of blood T cell repertoires in COVID-19. V dropped 4 bases and J dropped 2 bases, with 8 bases sitting between them. CDR1 and CDR2 (germline): SGHRS, YFSETQ. The CDR3 totals 13 residues. Produced via immunoSEQ multiplex PCR; TCRdb's table is partial and in-frame only. The sample yields roughly 220,000 clones, 75% to 90% seen once. The sample was peripheral blood. V gene TRBV5-1 combines with J gene TRBJ2-3, with D perhaps matching TRBD1 (6 bases). The clonotype comes from a man aged 30 to 45 who had recovered from COVID-19. CDR3 coding DNA: TGCGCCAGCAGCGACAGGCTCACAGATACGCAGTATTTT. The encoded protein is CASSDRLTDTQYF.